The 18 T cell receptor beta chains reported below all come from one sample, sequenced in a study of OX40 agonist ivuxolimab in advanced cancers. Only in-frame clones appear in the TCRdb table, and some are missing; sequencing was by immunoSEQ multiplex PCR. The top ten clones hold approximately 1.8% of a sample with tens of thousands of clones, roughly 80% of them seen once. This specimen was CD4+ or CD8+ T cells sorted from blood, taken in a trial of the OX40 agonist ivuxolimab. All receptors derive from an adult with an advanced solid tumor such as melanoma, head and neck, liver or kidney cancer.

The V and J genes are TRBV10-3 and TRBJ1-1; TRBD1 aligns across 10 bases. The V gene end was trimmed by 8 bases and the J gene end by 1 base; junction bases not matched to a gene: 1. Germline V CDR1 and CDR2: ENHRY, SYGVKD. The CDR3 length is 13 residues. CDR3 coding DNA: TGTGCCATCCGGGACAGGGGGAACACTGAAGCTTTCTTT. This codes for CAIRDRGNTEAFF.

In its sample, this clone was seen a few times. The chain recombines TRBV19 with TRBJ2-2; D tentatively reads TRBD1 or TRBD2 (5 bases each). The germline V gene has CDR1 LNHDA and CDR2 SQIVND (reference sequence). The CDR3 runs 20 residues. V lost 5 bases to trimming and J lost 4 bases, with 29 bases between them. DNA of the CDR3: TGTGCCAGTAGTCCGGGGACCGGGACGACGAGGAATGAGGGCACCGGGGAGCTGTTTTTT. As protein: CASSPGTGTTRNEGTGELFF.

For this clone: Relative to the germline gene, one junction end is altered; a read error may explain this. This chain joins TRBV7-7 and TRBJ1-1; D is unclear. This CDR3 contains 13 residues. Germline V gene data show CDR1 as SSHAT and CDR2 as FNYEAQ (reference sequence). The CDR3 reads CASSFRWGTEAFF. The CDR3 region has the DNA TGTGCTAGCAGCTTCCGATGGGGCACTGAAGCTTTCTTT.

CDR3 sequence (DNA): TGCGCCAGCAGTGTAGTGGACAGGGGGCAATCACCCCTCCACTTT. This translates into CASSVVDRGQSPLHF. The chain employs TRBV10-1 and TRBJ1-6, with 11 bases that match TRBD1. CDR3 length equals 15 residues. Germline V gene lookup returns CDR1 WNHNN and CDR2 SYGVQD (reference sequence). Losses at the gene ends were 4 bases for V and 10 bases for J; bases not matched to a gene: 6.

This chain joins TRBV2 and TRBJ2-1; the D call may be TRBD1 or TRBD2 (5 bases each). This CDR3 is built from 15 residues. Between the trimmed V and J ends, which lost 7 bases and 1 base, there was a span of 14 bases. Germline V gives CDR1 SNHLY, CDR2 FYNNEI. This CDR3 is CASMVGGRSYNEQFF. DNA of the CDR3: TGTGCCAGCATGGTTGGGGGTCGGTCCTACAATGAGCAGTTCTTC. Full variable domain (missing parts from reference TRBV2 and TRBJ2-1): EPEVTQTPSHQVTQMGQEVILRCVPISNHLYFYWYRQILGQKVEFLVSFYNNEISEKSEIFDDQFSVERPDGSNFTLKIRSTKLEDSAMYFCASMVGGRSYNEQFFGPGTRLTVL.

The V call is TRBV6-1, the J call TRBJ1-2; possible D gene TRBD1, 6 bases. CDR1 and CDR2 (germline): MNHNS, SASEGT. Trimming removed 8 bases from V and 0 bases from J, with 16 bases in between. CDR3 length equals 15 residues. The CDR3 here is CASHRELYPNYGYTF. CDR3 nucleotide sequence: TGTGCCAGCCACAGGGAATTATATCCTAACTATGGCTACACCTTC.

The CDR3 DNA reads TGTGCCAGCAGTTATTTGGGAGGGGACTATGGCTACACCTTC. Protein product: CASSYLGGDYGYTF. V is TRBV6-5 and J is TRBJ1-2; possibly TRBD1 for D (5 bases). The CDR3 consists of 14 residues. V lost 3 bases, J lost 3 bases, and 11 bases lay in between. Germline V gene data show CDR1 as MNHEY and CDR2 as SVGAGI.

This clone was detected a few times. This chain connects TRBV6-7 to TRBJ2-7, with no clear D. TRBV6-7 is known as an ORF, though its function is uncertain. V lost 4 bases, J lost 4 bases, and 11 bases lay in between. This CDR3 contains 13 residues. In DNA form, the CDR3 reads TGTGCCAGCAGTTTGGACGGTTGGTACGAGCAGTACTTC. Protein: CASSLDGWYEQYF.

The chain joins TRBV15 to TRBJ2-7, with 8 bases fitting TRBD2. The V gene end was trimmed by 0 bases and the J gene end by 6 bases; junction bases not matched to a gene: 4. The germline V gene has CDR1 LNHNV and CDR2 YYDKDF (reference sequence). The CDR3 totals 14 residues. Here the CDR3 DNA reads TGTGCCACCAGCAGAGATCGGGGGGGGACCGAGCAGTACTTC. It encodes CATSRDRGGTEQYF.

The V call is TRBV6-5, the J call TRBJ2-3; 10 bases agree with TRBD2. Germline CDR1 reads MNHEY; CDR2 reads SVGAGI. Germline trimming cut 6 bases from V and 5 bases from J; bases unmatched to any gene: 8. The CDR3 covers 15 residues. CDR3 coding DNA: TGTGCCAGCAGCATAAGCGGGGGGGCCGGAGATACGCAGTATTTT. Translating gives CASSISGGAGDTQYF.

V and J are TRBV7-2 and TRBJ2-7; maybe TRBD2 (5 bases). The germline V and J ends were trimmed by 1 base and 3 bases, with 10 bases remaining between them. The V gene's germline CDR1 is SGHTA and CDR2 FQGNSA. This CDR3 contains 14 residues. Written as DNA, the CDR3 is TGTGCCAGCAGCTTAGGGTTTACTAGCTACGAGCAGTACTTC. Translated: CASSLGFTSYEQYF.

CDR3 in amino acids: CASSLVYSLDQPQHF. CDR3 nucleotides: TGTGCCAGCAGCTTAGTCTATTCCCTCGACCAGCCCCAGCATTTT. The V gene is TRBV7-2, the J gene TRBJ1-5, with D unclear. Looked up from germline, CDR1 is SGHTA and CDR2 is FQGNSA. V dropped 1 base and J dropped 7 bases, with 14 bases sitting between them. This CDR3 spans 15 amino acids. Using reference TRBV7-2 and TRBJ1-5 for the parts outside the CDR3, the full variable domain is GAGVSQSPSNKVTEKGKDVELRCDPISGHTALYWYRQSLGQGLEFLIYFQGNSAPDKSGLPSDRFSAERTGGSVSTLTIQRTQQEDSAVYLCASSLVYSLDQPQHFGDGTRLSIL.

The rearrangement joins TRBV19 to TRBJ2-1; D unclear. Germline V gene lookup returns CDR1 LNHDA and CDR2 SQIVND (reference sequence). The CDR3 contains 13 residues. The V end lost 6 bases, the J end lost 4 bases, and 10 bases lay between the germline ends. CDR3 region: CASRSWDYNEQFF. The DNA of the CDR3 is TGTGCCAGTAGAAGTTGGGATTACAATGAGCAGTTCTTC.

The J gene is TRBJ2-1, the V gene TRBV4-1; 16 positions match TRBD2. Germline V gene data show CDR1 as MGHRA and CDR2 as YSYEKL. This CDR3 contains 20 residues. J gave up 0 bases and V 4 bases, and 9 bases lay outside the gene matches. The CDR3 nucleotides read TGCGCCAGCAGCCGAATCTCCGGGACTAGCGGGGGGGGCTCCTACAATGAGCAGTTCTTC. This encodes CASSRISGTSGGGSYNEQFF.

The chain couples TRBV6-5 to TRBJ2-7, with 7 bases fitting TRBD1. V lost 6 bases and J lost 9; bases outside the gene matches: 14. CDR1 is MNHEY and CDR2 is SVGAGI in the germline V gene. The CDR3 spans 14 residues. The CDR3 loop is CASRSGQTYSAQYF. CDR3 bases: TGTGCCAGCAGGTCGGGACAGACCTACTCTGCGCAGTACTTC.

The rearrangement joins TRBV5-1 to TRBJ2-2; unclear D gene. Trimming shortened V by 2 bases and J by 2 bases, and 4 bases separated the two germline ends. The germline V gene has CDR1 SGHRS and CDR2 YFSETQ. The CDR3 spans 13 residues. CDR3 protein: CASSFLNTGELFF. CDR3 bases: TGCGCCAGCAGCTTTCTTAACACCGGGGAGCTGTTTTTT.

V gene TRBV7-2 combines with J gene TRBJ2-2; no clear D. The CDR3 extends over 15 amino acids. V was trimmed by 1 base and J by 1 base, leaving 7 bases between them. In germline, CDR1 is SGHTA, CDR2 FQGNSA. The CDR3 loop is CASSLGRMNTGELFF. CDR3 in DNA: TGTGCCAGCAGCTTAGGCAGGATGAACACCGGGGAGCTGTTTTTT.

The genes are TRBV2 and TRBJ2-2, with 10 bases identical to TRBD2. The germline CDR1 and CDR2 sequences are SNHLY and FYNNEI. Trimming at V came to 6 bases and at J to 3 bases, leaving 4 bases not matched to a gene. The CDR3 consists of 15 residues. CDR3 sequence reads: CASRLLAGDTGELFF. The CDR3, as DNA: TGTGCCAGCAGGCTCCTAGCGGGGGACACCGGGGAGCTGTTTTTT.